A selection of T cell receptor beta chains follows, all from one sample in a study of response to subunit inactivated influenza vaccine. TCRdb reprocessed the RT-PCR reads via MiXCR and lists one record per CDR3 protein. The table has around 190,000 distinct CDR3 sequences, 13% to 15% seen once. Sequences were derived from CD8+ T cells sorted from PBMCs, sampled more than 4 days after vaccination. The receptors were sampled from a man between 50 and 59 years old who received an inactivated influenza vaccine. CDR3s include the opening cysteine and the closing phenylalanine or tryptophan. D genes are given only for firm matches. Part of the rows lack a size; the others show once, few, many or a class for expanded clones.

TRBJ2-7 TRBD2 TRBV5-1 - TGCGCCAGCAGCCGCGGGACTAGCGGGGGCGTTAGCTCCTACGAGCAGTACTTC CASSRGTSGGVSSYEQYF
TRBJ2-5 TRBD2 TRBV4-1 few TGCGCCAGCAGCCAAACTAGCGGGTTGGGGGAGACCCAGTACTTC CASSQTSGLGETQYF
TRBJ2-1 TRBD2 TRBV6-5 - TGTGCCAGCAGTTACTCGAGCGGGAGCTCCTACAATGAGCAGTTCTTC CASSYSSGSSYNEQFF
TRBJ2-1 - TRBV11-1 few TGTGCCAGAGACTACCCCGGCAATGAGCAGTTCTTC CARDYPGNEQFF
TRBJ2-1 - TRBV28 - TGTGCCAGCAGTTTCTTAAGACAAACCAATGAGCAGTTCTTC CASSFLRQTNEQFF
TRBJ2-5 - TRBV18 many TGTGCCAGCTCACCCTTTACCACCGGCGGTCTGGAGACCCAGTACTTC CASSPFTTGGLETQYF
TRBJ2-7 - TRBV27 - TGTGCCAGCAGTCCCTCCTCAGGGGAAAGGTCCTACGAGCAGTACTTC CASSPSSGERSYEQYF
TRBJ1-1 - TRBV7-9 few TGTGCCAGCAGCTCCCCACCAGGGGTCACTGAAGCTTTCTTT CASSSPPGVTEAFF
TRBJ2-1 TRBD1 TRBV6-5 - TGTGCCAGCAGGGACAGGGTAGGTGAGCAGTTCTTC CASRDRVGEQFF
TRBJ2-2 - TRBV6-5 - TGTGCCAGCAGTTACGGGGGTCGGGACCAAAACACCGGGGAGCTGTTTTTT CASSYGGRDQNTGELFF
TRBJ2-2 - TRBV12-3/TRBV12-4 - TGTGCCAGCATCAATACCGGGGAGCTGTTTTTT CASINTGELFF
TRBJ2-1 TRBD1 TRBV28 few TGTGCCAGCAGTTTATGGAAAGGGACAGGGGGATACAATGAGCAGTTCTTC CASSLWKGTGGYNEQFF
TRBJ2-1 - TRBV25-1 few TGTGCCAGCAGGGGCAGCGAGCAGTTCTTC CASRGSEQFF
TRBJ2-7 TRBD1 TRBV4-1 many TGCGCCAGCAGTCGAGTCCCGGACAGGGGGCGTGAGGAGCAGTACTTC CASSRVPDRGREEQYF
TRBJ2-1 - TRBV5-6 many TGTGCCAGCAGCTTGGCGGATGAGCAGTTCTTC CASSLADEQFF
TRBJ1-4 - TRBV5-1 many TGCGCCAGCAGCGCGTACCGTGCAACTAATGAAAAACTGTTTTTT CASSAYRATNEKLFF
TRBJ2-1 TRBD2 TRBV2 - TGTGCCAGCAGTGAAGAGGTCCTAGCGGCTAGCTCCTACAATGAGCAGTTCTTC CASSEEVLAASSYNEQFF
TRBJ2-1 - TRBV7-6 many TGTGCCAGCAGCTTAGCCTACAATGAGCAGTTCTTC CASSLAYNEQFF
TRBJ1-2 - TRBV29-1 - TGCAGCGTACTGTGGATCTATGGCTACACCTTC CSVLWIYGYTF
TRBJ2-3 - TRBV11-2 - TGTGCCAGCAGCAAGGGGGGGTGGGACACAGATACGCAGTATTTT CASSKGGWDTDTQYF
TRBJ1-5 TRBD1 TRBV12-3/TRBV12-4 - TGTGCCAGCAGTTTCGACAGGGGGGATCAGCCCCAGCATTTT CASSFDRGDQPQHF
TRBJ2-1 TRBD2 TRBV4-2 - TGTGCCAGCAGCCAGGCCCCACTAGCGGGAATCGGATCCTACAATGAGCAGTTCTTC CASSQAPLAGIGSYNEQFF
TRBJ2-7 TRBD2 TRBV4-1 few TGCGCCAGCAGCCAAACAACTAGCGGGGGTCACTACGAGCAGTACTTC CASSQTTSGGHYEQYF
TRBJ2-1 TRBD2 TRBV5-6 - TGTGCCAGCAGCTTAGCGCCTAGCGGGCCCTACAATGAGCAGTTCTTC CASSLAPSGPYNEQFF
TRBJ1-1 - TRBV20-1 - TGCAGTGCTAGAGGGCCCACAAACTTGCGAGACACTGAAGCTTTCTTT CSARGPTNLRDTEAFF
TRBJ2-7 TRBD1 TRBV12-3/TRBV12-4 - TGTGCCAGCAGTCACGGGTTCCGGGACAGGGTTTTTGACGAGCAGTACTTC CASSHGFRDRVFDEQYF
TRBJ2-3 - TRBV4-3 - TGCGCCAGCAGCATAAGTTTTCCAGATACGCAGTATTTT CASSISFPDTQYF
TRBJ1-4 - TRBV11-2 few TGTGCCAGCAGCTTAGCACCGCCCAGTGAAAAACTGTTTTTT CASSLAPPSEKLFF
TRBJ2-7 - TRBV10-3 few TGTGCCATCAGTGAGAGCGACATCTACGAGCAGTACTTC CAISESDIYEQYF
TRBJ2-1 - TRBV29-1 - TGCAGCGTTGGAGGACTGGGAAATGAGCAGTTCTTC CSVGGLGNEQFF
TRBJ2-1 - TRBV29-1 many TGCAGCGTTGATGGGAAGGGAATCAATGAGCAGTTCTTC CSVDGKGINEQFF
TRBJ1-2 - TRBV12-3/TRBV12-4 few TGTGCCAGCAGTCCCCGGGGTGGGTCTAACTATGGCTACACCTTC CASSPRGGSNYGYTF
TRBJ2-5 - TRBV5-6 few TGTGCCAGCAGCTTGGCAGGGGTAAGAGAGACCCAGTACTTC CASSLAGVRETQYF
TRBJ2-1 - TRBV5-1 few TGCGCCAGCAGGACTAGGGATTCCTACAATGAGCAGTTCTTC CASRTRDSYNEQFF
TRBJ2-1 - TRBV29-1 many TGCAGCGTTGGCGGCAGCCTCTACAATGAGCAGTTCTTC CSVGGSLYNEQFF
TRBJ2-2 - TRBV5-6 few TGTGCCAGCAAAGGGACGGAGACCACCGGGGAGCTGTTTTTT CASKGTETTGELFF
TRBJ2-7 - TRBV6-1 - TGTGCCAGCAGCCCTATCGGGTCGTGGGGCGAGCAGTACTTC CASSPIGSWGEQYF
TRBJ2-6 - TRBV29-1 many TGCAGCGTCCAACGCTCTGGGGCCAACGTCCTGACTTTC CSVQRSGANVLTF
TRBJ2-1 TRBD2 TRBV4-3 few TGCGCCAGCAGCCAAGATCTTCGGGACTACCATGAGCAGTTCTTC CASSQDLRDYHEQFF
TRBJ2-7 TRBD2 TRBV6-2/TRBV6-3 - TGTGCCAGCACGGGGGTAGCGGGAGGAGGAGAGCAGTACTTC CASTGVAGGGEQYF
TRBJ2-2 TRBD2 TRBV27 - TGTGCCAGCAGTTCCATAGCGGGAGGGAACACCGGGGAGCTGTTTTTT CASSSIAGGNTGELFF
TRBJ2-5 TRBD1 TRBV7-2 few TGTGCCAGCAGCACTACGGGGACAGGGGGCCTGGAGACCCAGTACTTC CASSTTGTGGLETQYF